The clone carrying this T cell receptor (beta chain) has only one observation. Its antigen remains unidentified. This sample was taken from a study of pediatric ulcerative colitis. Study conclusions and caveats: Blood-rectal clonal overlap within each person was significantly higher in ulcerative colitis patients than controls. Repertoires came from total lymphocyte DNA, not specific subsets.

One to two pinch biopsies were taken from the rectum during colonoscopy. The ends were cut back, 6 bases at V and 0 bases at J, with 15 bases in the middle. This CDR3 contains 15 residues. The germline V gene encodes CDR1 WNHNN and CDR2 SYGVQD (reference sequence). The assay was run at survey level. Profiled with immunoSEQ multiplex PCR; TCRdb holds only in-frame clones, not every one. The sample has 16,000 or so clones, about 80% seen once. The chain links TRBV10-1 to TRBJ2-7; D is possibly TRBD1 (6 bases). The sample comprised gut tissue. The sequence derives from a boy between 5 and 17 years old who was a control in a study of pediatric ulcerative colitis. CDR3 DNA: TGCGCCAGCAGGCAACAGGGTAAGTGCTCCTACGAGCAGTACTTC. It encodes CASRQQGKCSYEQYF.